The source of this TCR beta chain is a study of vaccination and CD4 T cells after COVID-19. Whole-study context: The study drew post-COVID samples a median 101 days after diagnosis (range 35 to 161).

The CDR3 totals 14 residues. Germline CDR1 SGHTA, CDR2 FQGNSA. J gave up 7 bases and V 2 bases, and 4 bases lay outside the gene matches. Documented treatment: roughly 11-day PBMC culture with coronavirus spike peptide pools or control peptides (ViraFEST assay). This clonotype was seen a single time. Its specificity is unknown. Once obtained from cultured CD4+ T cells, the DNA was sequenced using the Oncomine TCR Beta short-read assay. TCRdb recomputed calls from the PCR reads with MiXCR, one row per CDR3 protein. The sample shows 5,000 to 6,000 distinct CDR3 sequences, 25% to 30% of them seen only once.

The sample was CD4+ T cells from blood, cultured in vitro, taken after SARS-CoV-2 vaccination. The TCR was taken from a human donor who had recovered from COVID-19. The chain employs TRBV7-2 and TRBJ1-5; the match to TRBD1 covers 8 bases. In DNA form, the CDR3 reads TGTGCCAGCAGCTTACTACAGGGGGACCAGCCCCAGCATTTT. It translates to CASSLLQGDQPQHF.